This T cell receptor beta chain was profiled in a study of neurological immune-mediated disorders. TCRdb used MiXCR to reprocess the 5' RACE reads, holding one entry per CDR3 protein. The table lists about 22,000 distinct CDR3 sequences, 8% to 13% of them singletons. This clonotype was detected ten times or more. Trimming cost V 6 bases and J 2 bases; bases outside gene matches: 5. Germline V lookup: CDR1 SGHRS, CDR2 YFSETQ. The CDR3 loop spans 15 amino acids. The unsorted libraries were generated from a total of 2 million PBMCs, which had been stored in RNAlater at -80 C. The clonotype originates from a woman aged 55-69 years with HTLV-1-associated myelopathy (HAM/TSP). V usage is TRBV5-1 and J usage is TRBJ1-6; 7 nucleotides line up with TRBD1. The sequenced material came from PBMCs. CDR3 protein: CASKRDSTYNSPLHF. CDR3 sequence (DNA): TGCGCCAGCAAAAGGGACAGCACCTATAATTCACCCCTCCACTTT.